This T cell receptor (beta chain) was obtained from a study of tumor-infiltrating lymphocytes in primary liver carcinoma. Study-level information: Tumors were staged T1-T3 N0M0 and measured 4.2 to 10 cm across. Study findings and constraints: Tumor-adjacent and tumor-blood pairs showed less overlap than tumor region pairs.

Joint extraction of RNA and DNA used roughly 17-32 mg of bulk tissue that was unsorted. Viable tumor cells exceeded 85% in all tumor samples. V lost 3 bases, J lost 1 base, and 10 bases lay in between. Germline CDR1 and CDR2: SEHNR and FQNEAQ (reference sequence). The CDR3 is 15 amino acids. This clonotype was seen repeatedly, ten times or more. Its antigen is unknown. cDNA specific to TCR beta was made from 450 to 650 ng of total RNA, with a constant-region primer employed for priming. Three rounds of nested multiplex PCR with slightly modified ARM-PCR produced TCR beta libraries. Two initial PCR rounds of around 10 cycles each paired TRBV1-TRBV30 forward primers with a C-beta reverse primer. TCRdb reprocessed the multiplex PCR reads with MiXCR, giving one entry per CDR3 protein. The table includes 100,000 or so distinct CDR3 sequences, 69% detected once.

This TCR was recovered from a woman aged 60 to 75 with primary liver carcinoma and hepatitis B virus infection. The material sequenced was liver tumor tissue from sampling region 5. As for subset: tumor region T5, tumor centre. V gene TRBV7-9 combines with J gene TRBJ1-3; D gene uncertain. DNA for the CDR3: TGTGCCAGCAGCTTGGGTAGAGGGTCTGGAAACACCATATATTTT. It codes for CASSLGRGSGNTIYF.